The 29 T cell receptor beta chains below all came from one sample that was sequenced in a study of blood T cell repertoires in COVID-19. Profiling relied on immunoSEQ multiplex PCR, and the TCRdb table lists in-frame clones only, not all of them. Of roughly 260,000 clones listed, roughly nine tenths are singletons. The specimen sequenced was PBMCs or T cells enriched from blood (not recorded which). These receptors were obtained from a human donor in a cohort exposed to, infected with or recovered from COVID-19 (not recorded which). The donor label of this sample is uncertain.

This rearrangement joins TRBV25-1 to TRBJ2-2, with D tentatively TRBD1 (6 bases). Trimming shortened V by 4 bases and J by 4 bases, and 13 bases separated the two germline ends. Germline V lookup: CDR1 MGHDK, CDR2 SYGVNS. The CDR3 totals 15 residues. The CDR3 DNA reads as TGTGCCAGCAGTGGTTGGGGGCCCGGCACCGGGGAGCTGTTTTTT. This translates into CASSGWGPGTGELFF.

CDR3 nucleotide sequence: TGCAGCGTTGACAGGGTCACTGAAGCTTTCTTT. Its translation: CSVDRVTEAFF. The chain is built from TRBV29-1 and TRBJ1-1, with D tentatively TRBD1 (5 bases). This CDR3 is built from 11 residues. V was cut by 3 bases and J by 4 bases, with 6 bases left in between. Germline CDR1 SQVTM, CDR2 ANQGSEA.

In DNA form, the CDR3 reads TGTGCCAGCAGCTTAAGGACAGGGGCAGGGAACACTGAAGCTTTCTTT. It encodes CASSLRTGAGNTEAFF. This sequence joins TRBV7-2 and TRBJ1-1, with TRBD1 matching 9 bases. Germline CDR1 is SGHTA and CDR2 is FQGNSA. CDR3 size: 16 residues. The trim removed 2 bases at V and 1 base at J, leaving 5 bases unmatched.

The rearrangement links TRBV21-1 to TRBJ1-1; the tabulated D call, TRBD1, remains unverified against the DNA. TRBV21-1 is assigned pseudogene status. The CDR3 contains 14 residues. CDR3: CASRTGTGMTEAFF. CDR3 coding DNA: TGTGCCAGCAGAACCGGGACAGGGATGACTGAAGCTTTCTTT.

This chain uses TRBV19 with TRBJ2-1; 13 nucleotides agree with TRBD2. This CDR3 contains 16 residues. Losses at the gene ends were 5 bases for V and 4 bases for J; bases not matched to a gene: 5. Per the germline V gene, CDR1 is LNHDA and CDR2 is SQIVND (reference sequence). In DNA, the CDR3 is TGTGCCAGTAGTCTTCCGGGACTAGCGGGGTACAATGAGCAGTTCTTC. Amino acid sequence: CASSLPGLAGYNEQFF.

This clone came up once. The chain employs TRBV5-1 and TRBJ2-7; 7 positions agree with TRBD2. CDR1 is SGHRS and CDR2 is YFSETQ in the germline V gene. With V trimmed by 4 bases and J by 3 bases, 19 bases remained unmatched. This CDR3 has 18 amino acids. The CDR3: CASSLGPTAGLVVYEQYF. The CDR3 DNA reads as TGCGCCAGCAGCCTCGGACCTACGGCTGGACTAGTGGTCTACGAGCAGTACTTC.

The rearrangement joins TRBV4-1 to TRBJ2-3; TRBD2 matches at 13 bases. V lost 2 bases to trimming and J lost 2 bases; unmatched junction nucleotides: 1. This CDR3 region has 16 residues. In germline, CDR1 is MGHRA, CDR2 YSYEKL. CDR3 amino acids: CASSQTSGGATDTQYF. CDR3 coding DNA: TGCGCCAGCAGCCAAACTAGCGGGGGGGCCACAGATACGCAGTATTTT.

This clone was seen once. This sequence joins TRBV3-1 (or the pseudogene TRBV3-2) and TRBJ1-2; weak D call: TRBD1 (6 bases). The CDR3 sequence is 12 residues long. Germline V lookup: CDR1 LGHDT, CDR2 YNNKEL (reference sequence). Trimming took 3 bases from V and 7 from J, leaving 9 bases between them. The CDR3 DNA follows: TGTGCCAGCAGCCAGGGGGCAGCTGGCTACACCTTC. Its translation is CASSQGAAGYTF.

V is TRBV25-1 and J is TRBJ2-3; the match to TRBD2 covers 8 bases. Trimming took 3 bases from V and 5 from J; bases not matched to a gene: 13. Germline CDR1 MGHDK, CDR2 SYGVNS. The CDR3 covers 17 residues. CDR3 sequence: CASSETPGGGLGDTQYF. The CDR3 bases are TGTGCCAGCAGTGAGACCCCGGGGGGGGGCCTCGGAGATACGCAGTATTTT.

Notes on this clone: The sample carries other DNA sequences with the same CDR3. This chain uses TRBV19 with TRBJ1-1; no clear D gene. With 3 bases removed from V and 5 bases from J, the gap between germline ends came to 7 bases. Germline CDR1 reads LNHDA; CDR2 reads SQIVND (reference sequence). The CDR3 loop spans 12 amino acids. This CDR3 reads CASSMRVTEAFF. Written as DNA, the CDR3 is TGTGCCAGTAGTATGAGGGTGACTGAAGCTTTCTTT.

The chain couples TRBV14 to TRBJ1-6; TRBD1 agrees at 7 bases. The CDR3 spans 17 residues. The V and J ends lost 6 bases and 3 bases, in that order; junction bases with no gene match: 11. Germline values: CDR1 SGHDN, CDR2 FVKESK. CDR3 amino acids: CASSPSRTGLYNSPLHF. CDR3 nucleotide sequence: TGTGCCAGCAGTCCCTCAAGGACAGGCCTCTATAATTCACCCCTCCACTTT.

The rearrangement uses TRBV6-5 and TRBJ2-1; 8 positions match TRBD2. V shed 2 bases, J shed 8 bases, and the junction held 2 bases outside the gene matches. The CDR3 totals 13 residues. Looked up from germline, CDR1 is MNHEY and CDR2 is SVGAGI. CDR3 in DNA: TGTGCCAGCAGTTACGAGCGGGGGCATGAGCAGTTCTTC. It yields the protein CASSYERGHEQFF.

The chain employs TRBV11-1 and TRBJ2-3; TRBD2 matches at 7 bases. With V trimmed by 1 base and J by 3 bases, 7 bases remained unmatched. The CDR3 has 16 amino acids. Germline V gives CDR1 SGHAT, CDR2 FQDESV (reference sequence). The CDR3 reads CASSLGVGGGTDTQYF. The CDR3, as DNA: TGTGCCAGCAGCTTAGGCGTGGGCGGGGGAACAGATACGCAGTATTTT. The full variable domain, in which reference TRBV11-1 and TRBJ2-3 provide the parts outside the CDR3, is EAEVAQSPRYKITEKSQAVAFWCDPISGHATLYWYRQILGQGPELLVQFQDESVVDDSQLPKDRFSAERLKGVDSTLKIQPAELGDSAMYLCASSLGVGGGTDTQYFGPGTRLTVL.

A word on this clone: Relative to the germline gene, one junction end is altered; a read error may explain this. The rearrangement joins TRBV19 to TRBJ2-5, with TRBD2 identical over 8 bases. Germline values: CDR1 LNHDA, CDR2 SQIVND (reference sequence). This CDR3 spans 17 amino acids. The CDR3: CASSTAGGGTPQETQYF. The CDR3 nucleotides are TGTGCCAGCAGTACGGCGGGGGGTGGCACCCCCCAAGAGACCCAGTACTTC.

The gene calls are TRBV6-1 and TRBJ1-4; TRBD1 might be the D (5 bases). CDR1 and CDR2 (germline): MNHNS, SASEGT. This CDR3 is 13 amino acids long. With 0 bases removed from V and 6 bases from J, the gap between germline ends came to 5 bases. CDR3 DNA sequence: TGTGCCAGCAGTGAAGCAGGGGATGAAAAACTGTTTTTT. It is translated as CASSEAGDEKLFF.

The chain couples TRBV10-3 to TRBJ2-2; D possibly corresponds to TRBD1 (6 bases). Germline CDR1 reads ENHRY; CDR2 reads SYGVKD. V lost 2 bases and J lost 2, with 9 bases in between. This CDR3 is built from 15 residues. As DNA, the CDR3 is TGTGCCATCAGTGAGGACAGGATCAACACCGGGGAGCTGTTTTTT. Amino acids: CAISEDRINTGELFF.

This chain links TRBV10-3 with TRBJ1-4, with D perhaps TRBD1 (5 bases). Germline V gene sequence: CDR1 ENHRY, CDR2 SYGVKD. The V gene lost 0 bases and the J gene lost 4 bases, with 21 bases spanning the gap. CDR3 length: 19 residues. The CDR3 spells CAISESGGGPDPFNEKLFF. Written as DNA, the CDR3 is TGTGCCATCAGTGAGTCGGGCGGGGGACCCGACCCCTTTAATGAAAAACTGTTTTTT.

Of note for this clone: Other DNA variants within this sample encode the same CDR3. The chain employs TRBV19 and TRBJ2-2; the match to TRBD1 covers 8 bases. The V gene end was trimmed by 3 bases and the J gene end by 7 bases; junction bases not matched to a gene: 1. The CDR3 runs 13 residues. CDR1 and CDR2 from the germline V gene are LNHDA and SQIVND (reference sequence). Written as DNA, the CDR3 is TGTGCCAGTAGTATCGACAGGGGCGGGGAGCTGTTTTTT. Protein sequence: CASSIDRGGELFF.

This clone appeared once. The gene calls are TRBV24-1 and TRBJ1-2; D might be TRBD1 (6 bases). The CDR3 loop spans 14 amino acids. The V and J ends lost 5 bases and 1 base respectively, with 10 bases between them. Germline-derived CDR1 and CDR2 are KGHDR and SFDVKD. CDR3 sequence reads: CATSANRDNYGYTF. The CDR3 DNA reads as TGTGCCACCAGTGCGAACAGGGATAACTATGGCTACACCTTC.

The chain is built from TRBV30 and TRBJ2-2; 10 positions agree with TRBD1. The CDR3 loop spans 19 amino acids. Germline CDR1 GTSNPN, CDR2 SVGIG (reference sequence). J lost 0 bases, V lost 4 bases, and 14 bases had no gene match. The CDR3, as DNA: TGTGCCTGGATCACCAGGAGGTCCGGGACAGGGGCGAACACCGGGGAGCTGTTTTTT. Encoded protein: CAWITRRSGTGANTGELFF.

CDR3 region: CAWSVDLGLNQPQHF. DNA of the CDR3: TGTGCCTGGAGTGTAGATCTAGGACTAAATCAGCCCCAGCATTTT. This chain uses TRBV30 with TRBJ1-5, with unresolved D. The V end lost 0 bases, the J end lost 4 bases, and 13 bases lay between the germline ends. Germline V gene data show CDR1 as GTSNPN and CDR2 as SVGIG (reference sequence). This CDR3 contains 15 residues.

The V call is TRBV3-1 (or the pseudogene TRBV3-2), the J call TRBJ1-2, with 7 bases fitting TRBD1. The CDR3 has 14 amino acids. Trimming removed 3 bases from V and 4 bases from J; junction bases left unmatched: 5. In germline, CDR1 is LGHDT, CDR2 YNNKEL (reference sequence). In DNA, the CDR3 is TGTGCCAGCAGCCAGGGACAGTTGACCTATGGCTACACCTTC. The encoded protein is CASSQGQLTYGYTF.

The genes are TRBV28 and TRBJ1-2; 9 bases align to TRBD1. V shed 6 bases, J shed 8 bases, and the junction held 10 bases outside the gene matches. CDR3 size: 14 residues. Looked up from germline, CDR1 is MDHEN and CDR2 is SYDVKM. DNA of the CDR3: TGTGCCAGCAGGGCAGGACAGGGGACGGAAGGCTACACCTTC. It is translated as CASRAGQGTEGYTF.

The chain combines TRBV9 with TRBJ2-1; possibly TRBD2 for D (5 bases). The CDR3 runs 16 residues. Germline CDR1 is SGDLS and CDR2 is YYNGEE. Trimming pared 7 bases from V and 0 bases from J, leaving 17 bases between. The CDR3 bases are TGTGCCAGCGCGGTTAACCGGGGTTACTCCTACAATGAGCAGTTCTTC. Translating it yields CASAVNRGYSYNEQFF.

This chain connects TRBV5-6 to TRBJ1-3; perhaps TRBD1 as D (5 bases). The CDR3 consists of 14 residues. The V gene lost 1 base and the J gene lost 5 bases, with 10 bases spanning the gap. Germline assignment: CDR1 SGHDT and CDR2 YYEEEE. CDR3 nucleotides: TGTGCCAGCAGCTTGCAGGGATCGAGAAACACCATATATTTT. Translation gives CASSLQGSRNTIYF.

The chain carries TRBV3-1 (or the pseudogene TRBV3-2) and TRBJ2-7; D is unresolved. Trimming stripped 0 bases from V and 0 bases from J, with 9 bases between. The CDR3 is 15 amino acids. In germline, CDR1 is LGHDT, CDR2 YNNKEL (reference sequence). The CDR3 DNA reads as TGTGCCAGCAGCCAAGATCGCAGTTTCTCCTACGAGCAGTACTTC. This encodes CASSQDRSFSYEQYF.

This clone was seen a single time. J is TRBJ2-2 and V is TRBV24-1; no clear D gene. The CDR3 has 14 amino acids. Germline V CDR1 and CDR2: KGHDR, SFDVKD. V lost 4 bases and J lost 7, with 12 bases in between. The CDR3 bases are TGTGCCACCAGTGACGCGCTGTCCGACGGGGAGCTGTTTTTT. This gives the protein CATSDALSDGELFF.

This chain links TRBV7-2 with TRBJ2-5, with a possible D match to TRBD2 (7 bases). The CDR3 has 17 amino acids. The V and J ends lost 2 bases and 3 bases respectively, with 19 bases between them. The germline CDR1 and CDR2 sequences are SGHTA and FQGNSA. The chain's CDR3 is CASSLLVGWGGKETQYF. The CDR3 region has the DNA TGTGCCAGCAGCTTACTCGTCGGGTGGGGGGGCAAAGAGACCCAGTACTTC.

The genes are TRBV7-8 and TRBJ1-2; 9 positions match TRBD1. The germline CDR1 and CDR2 sequences are SGHVS and FQNEAQ. Trimming took 6 bases from V and 6 from J; bases not matched to a gene: 8. This CDR3 is built from 14 residues. In nucleotides, the CDR3 is TGTGCCAGCAGTCGGGGACAGGGCGGCAATGGCTACACCTTC. It is translated as CASSRGQGGNGYTF. Full variable domain (remainder filled in from reference TRBV7-8 and TRBJ1-2): GAGVSQSPRYKVAKRGQDVALRCDPISGHVSLFWYQQALGQGPEFLTYFQNEAQLDKSGLPSDRFFAERPEGSVSTLKIQRTQQEDSAVYLCASSRGQGGNGYTFGSGTRLTVV.